The 8 T cell receptor beta chains presented below share a single source sample, sequenced in a study of Ad26.COV2.S vaccination and SARS-CoV-2 variants. This table comes from immunoSEQ multiplex PCR, and its TCRdb copy is limited to in-frame clones, with some not included. The sample shows over 400,000 clones, around 90% of them seen only once. Treatment reported: roughly 18 received Ad26.COV2.S at low or high dose, single or two shots; roughly five received placebo; per-sample allocation not given. All samples were drawn on day 63, counting from the first vaccine or placebo injection. Sequencing used peripheral blood, obtained in a trial of Ad26.COV2.S vaccine versus placebo. These receptors were collected from a person between 18 and 65 years old who received the Ad26.COV2.S COVID-19 vaccine or a placebo.

J is TRBJ2-5 and V is TRBV28; 8 nucleotides align to TRBD1. The CDR3 consists of 15 residues. Trimming removed 6 bases from V and 4 bases from J; junction bases left unmatched: 10. Germline V lookup: CDR1 MDHEN, CDR2 SYDVKM. The CDR3 spells CASSDPGQVGETQYF. CDR3 sequence (DNA): TGTGCCAGCAGCGACCCGGGACAGGTGGGAGAGACCCAGTACTTC.

The chain joins TRBV4-2 to TRBJ2-1, with TRBD2 matching over 7 bases. The CDR3 loop spans 15 amino acids. Germline V CDR1 and CDR2: LGHNA, YNFKEQ. Trimming took 2 bases from V and 3 from J; bases not matched to a gene: 4. CDR3 nucleotide sequence: TGTGCCAGCAGCCAATCCGCTAGCGGCTACAATGAGCAGTTCTTC. Translation gives CASSQSASGYNEQFF.

V gene TRBV5-1 combines with J gene TRBJ1-5, with no clear D. CDR3 length: 14 amino acids. V lost 0 bases to trimming and J lost 7 bases, with 11 bases between them. Germline V gene sequence: CDR1 SGHRS, CDR2 YFSETQ. The CDR3 here is CASSLEGNRQPQHF. The CDR3 DNA is TGCGCCAGCAGCTTGGAAGGGAATCGACAGCCCCAGCATTTT. Combining the CDR3 with reference TRBV5-1 and TRBJ1-5 gives the whole variable domain KAGVTQTPRYLIKTRGQQVTLSCSPISGHRSVSWYQQTPGQGLQFLFEYFSETQRNKGNFPGRFSGRQFSNSRSEMNVSTLELGDSALYLCASSLEGNRQPQHFGDGTRLSIL.

J is TRBJ2-7 and V is TRBV5-1, with 7 bases aligning to TRBD1. Per the germline V gene, CDR1 is SGHRS and CDR2 is YFSETQ. Trimming took 4 bases from V and 5 from J; bases not matched to a gene: 15. The CDR3 loop spans 16 amino acids. CDR3 sequence reads: CASSPTSRGLLDEQYF. In nucleotides, the CDR3 is TGCGCCAGCAGCCCCACGTCGAGGGGGCTTTTGGACGAGCAGTACTTC.

As concerns this clone: A read error may produce the germline difference seen at one junction end. V gene TRBV2 combines with J gene TRBJ1-2; 10 bases match TRBD1. This CDR3 region has 15 residues. Germline values: CDR1 SNHLY, CDR2 FYNNEI. The CDR3 DNA follows: TGTGCCAGCAGCGAAGGGACAGGGGATAACTATGGCTACACCTTC. Its protein product is CASSEGTGDNYGYTF.

The chain uses TRBV27 and TRBJ2-2; D might be TRBD2 (6 bases). Germline-derived CDR1 and CDR2 are MNHEY and SMNVEV (reference sequence). CDR3 size: 15 residues. The ends were cut back, 6 bases at V and 8 bases at J, with 19 bases in the middle. The CDR3 DNA follows: TGTGCCAGCAGCCCCATCTTCGGGGGTCATGGGGAGCTGTTTTTT. As protein: CASSPIFGGHGELFF.

The chain links TRBV3-1 (or the pseudogene TRBV3-2) to TRBJ2-5; D remains ambiguous. V lost 0 bases, J lost 3 bases, and 11 bases lay in between. There are 15 residues in the CDR3. Per the germline V gene, CDR1 is LGHDT and CDR2 is YNNKEL (reference sequence). For the CDR3, the DNA is TGTGCCAGCAGCCAAGAATCTCGATCGAAAGAGACCCAGTACTTC. As protein: CASSQESRSKETQYF.

CDR3 residues: CASSTLDSDEQYF. In DNA, the CDR3 is TGCGCCAGCAGCACCCTCGATTCCGACGAGCAGTACTTC. The chain has TRBV5-1 and TRBJ2-7; D is ambiguous. CDR3 size: 13 residues. Trimming pared 4 bases from V and 5 bases from J, leaving 13 bases between. CDR1 and CDR2 (germline): SGHRS, YFSETQ.